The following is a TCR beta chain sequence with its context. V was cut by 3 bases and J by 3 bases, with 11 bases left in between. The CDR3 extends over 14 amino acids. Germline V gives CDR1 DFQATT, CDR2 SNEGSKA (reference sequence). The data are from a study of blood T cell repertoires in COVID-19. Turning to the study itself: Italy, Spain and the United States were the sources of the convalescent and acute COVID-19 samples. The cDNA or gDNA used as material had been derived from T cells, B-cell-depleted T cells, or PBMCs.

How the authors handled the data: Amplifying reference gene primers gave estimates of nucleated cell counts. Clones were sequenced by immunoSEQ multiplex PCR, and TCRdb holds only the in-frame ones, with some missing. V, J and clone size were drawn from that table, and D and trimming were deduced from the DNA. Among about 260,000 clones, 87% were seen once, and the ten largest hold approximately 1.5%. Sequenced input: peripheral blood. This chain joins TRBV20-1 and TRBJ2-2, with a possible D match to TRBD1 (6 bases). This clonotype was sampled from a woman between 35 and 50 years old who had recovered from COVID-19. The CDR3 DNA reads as TGCAGTGCTAGTCGGGACACCTACACCGGGGAGCTGTTTTTT. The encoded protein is CSASRDTYTGELFF.